The 8 T cell receptor beta chains presented below share a single source sample, sequenced in a study of metastatic and nonmetastatic thyroid tumors (dated by TCRdb to the early 2020s). The receptor library was made with PCR. The reads were generated on an Illumina HiSeq 4000. In TCRdb, the public reads were trimmed at Q25 with fastp and aligned with MiXCR, with productive beta chains retained. The sample data list fewer than 30,000 clones, and more than 13% of these were observed just once. Approximately 3.3% of the sample lies in the top ten. None of the patients had been given any treatment before thyroid surgery. The specimen sequenced was blood. These TCRs come from a female donor with papillary thyroid cancer or a benign thyroid nodule (not recorded which). Some clones in this sample may be carry-over from other donors' samples.

This clone has a count of ten or more. A much larger clone lies one base from this, so it may be a read error. The sample holds other DNA sequences that translate to the same CDR3. Here the CDR3 DNA reads TGTGCCAGCAGGGGTCGGGGGTTGGGCTACGGCTACACCTTC. Translation: CASRGRGLGYGYTF. The gene calls are TRBV28 and TRBJ1-2, with TRBD1 as a possible D gene (5 bases). V was pared by 6 bases and J by 8 bases, with 19 bases between. Germline loops: CDR1 MDHEN, CDR2 SYDVKM. The CDR3 consists of 14 residues.

Relative to its sample, this clone is medium-sized. This rearrangement joins TRBV11-2 to TRBJ2-7, with D hard to call. The CDR3 loop spans 15 amino acids. Germline V gives CDR1 SGHAT, CDR2 FQNNGV. V was cut by 5 bases and J by 5 bases, with 19 bases left in between. The CDR3 DNA reads TGTGCCAGCAGCCCCTTTACTGGGATTGGGGACGAGCAGTACTTC. This encodes CASSPFTGIGDEQYF.

The rearrangement joins TRBV30 to TRBJ1-2; D unresolved. V was shortened by 4 bases and J by 2 bases, with 20 bases between the two germline ends. Germline V lookup: CDR1 GTSNPN, CDR2 SVGIG (reference sequence). The CDR3 runs 16 residues. CDR3 loop: CAWMGLGSRGNYGYTF. CDR3 bases: TGTGCCTGGATGGGCCTGGGGTCGCGGGGAAACTATGGCTACACCTTC.

Remarks on this clone: One end of the junction fails to match germline, which may point to a read error. Other DNA sequences in the same sample also yield this CDR3. The chain couples TRBV20-1 to TRBJ2-2; the match to TRBD2 covers 10 bases. Per the germline V gene, CDR1 is DFQATT and CDR2 is SNEGSKA (reference sequence). This CDR3 has 16 amino acids. For the CDR3, the DNA is TGTAGTGCTAGAGCTCCTGGACTAGCGGACACCGGGGAGCTGTTTTTT. Its translation is CSARAPGLADTGELFF.

In its sample, this clone was seen many times. J is TRBJ2-5 and V is TRBV18; D might be TRBD1 (6 bases). Germline V gene lookup returns CDR1 KGHSH and CDR2 LQKENI. V was trimmed by 2 bases and J by 3 bases, leaving 10 bases between them. The CDR3 contains 14 residues. In DNA, the CDR3 is TGTGCCAGCTCACCAGCCCCAGGGGAAGAGACCCAGTACTTC. It encodes CASSPAPGEETQYF.

This clone came up many times. V and J are TRBV30 and TRBJ2-6; maybe TRBD1 (5 bases). This CDR3 has 16 residues. Germline assignment: CDR1 GTSNPN and CDR2 SVGIG (reference sequence). The V and J ends lost 1 base and 4 bases respectively, with 14 bases between them. CDR3 in amino acids: CAWSGKGLTGANVLTF. CDR3 bases: TGTGCCTGGAGTGGTAAGGGGCTAACGGGGGCCAACGTCCTGACTTTC.

Ten or more counts support this clone. This chain joins TRBV27 and TRBJ2-7, with D maybe TRBD1 (5 bases). Germline V CDR1 and CDR2: MNHEY, SMNVEV (reference sequence). Trimming left V 6 bases short and J 4 bases short, with 7 bases between. The CDR3 length is 11 residues. CDR3 in DNA: TGTGCCAGCAGGGACAATTACGAGCAGTACTTC. This gives the protein CASRDNYEQYF.

The sample holds many counts of this clone. The CDR3 loop reads CSASSDPEEFF. In nucleotides, the CDR3 is TGCAGTGCTAGCAGTGACCCGGAGGAGTTCTTC. The gene calls are TRBV20-1 and TRBJ2-1, with TRBD2 as a possible D gene (5 bases). Germline-derived CDR1 and CDR2 are DFQATT and SNEGSKA (reference sequence). V gave up 3 bases and J gave up 14 bases, with 14 bases separating them. The CDR3 spans 11 residues.